These T cell receptor beta chains were read from a single sample in a study of cytomegalovirus exposure and HLA in healthy donors. Libraries were prepared by immunoSEQ multiplex PCR; TCRdb keeps only in-frame clonotypes and omits some of them. The sample yields about 99,000 clones, roughly three quarters seen once. The sequenced material came from PBMCs. These receptors all come from a woman aged 40-49 years in good health and CMV-seronegative. The CDR3 runs from the conserved cysteine through the conserved F or W. Fields, in order: clone size, D gene, J gene, CDR3 length, V gene, CDR3 protein, CDR3 DNA. The D gene is left open where the match is weak. Rows give clone size only sometimes, using once, few, many, or a class for an expanded clone.

once	NA	TRBJ1-5	16	TRBV7-8	CASSLSSVALDQPQHF	TGTGCCAGCAGCTTATCCTCCGTGGCTCTGGATCAGCCCCAGCATTTT
NA	NA	TRBJ2-2	16	TRBV29-1	CSVEDTWGLDTGELFF	TGCAGCGTTGAAGATACGTGGGGGCTCGACACCGGGGAGCTGTTTTTT
NA	NA	TRBJ1-1	15	TRBV28	CASSLGGGGDTEAFF	TGTGCCAGCAGTCTAGGGGGTGGGGGTGACACTGAAGCTTTCTTT
NA	NA	TRBJ1-4	13	TRBV27	CASGLTENEKLFF	TGTGCCAGCGGATTGACAGAGAATGAAAAACTGTTTTTT
few	TRBD1	TRBJ1-4	12	TRBV6-6	CASKGAGEKLFF	TGTGCCAGCAAGGGGGCCGGTGAAAAACTGTTTTTT
NA	TRBD1	TRBJ2-7	15	TRBV5-1	CASSPPGQETYEQYF	TGCGCCAGCAGCCCGCCGGGACAGGAAACCTACGAGCAGTACTTC
NA	NA	TRBJ1-2	14	TRBV18	CASSSSGANYGYTF	TGTGCCAGCTCGAGTTCCGGGGCTAACTATGGCTACACCTTC
NA	NA	TRBJ2-1	13	TRBV7-7	CASSFSSANEQFF	TGTGCTAGCAGCTTTTCTAGCGCCAATGAGCAGTTCTTC
NA	TRBD2	TRBJ2-1	16	TRBV7-9	CASSFTSVSSYNEQFF	TGTGCCAGCAGCTTCACTAGCGTTAGCTCCTACAATGAGCAGTTCTTC
NA	NA	TRBJ2-1	17	TRBV14	CASSQGAGSLPYNEQFF	TGTGCCAGCAGCCAAGGGGCAGGCTCCCTTCCCTACAATGAGCAGTTCTTC
NA	NA	TRBJ2-1	11	TRBV5-4	CASTPYNEQFF	TGTGCCAGCACTCCGTACAATGAGCAGTTCTTC
NA	NA	TRBJ2-5	14	TRBV6-6	CASSYSAVGQTQYF	TGTGCCAGCAGTTACTCGGCGGTGGGTCAGACCCAGTACTTC
NA	NA	TRBJ1-4	15	TRBV2	CASSVENRVNEKLFF	TGTGCCAGCAGTGTTGAAAACAGGGTAAACGAAAAACTGTTTTTT
NA	TRBD1	TRBJ2-7	14	TRBV18	CASSPDRGGYEQYF	TGCGCCAGCTCACCCGACAGGGGAGGCTACGAGCAGTACTTC
NA	NA	TRBJ2-1	18	TRBV28	CASSPTLGVGGSYNEQFF	TGTGCCAGCAGCCCAACCCTCGGGGTGGGGGGCTCCTACAATGAGCAGTTCTTC
NA	NA	TRBJ2-7	15	TRBV25-1	CASTPGGGPTYEQYF	TGTGCCAGCACCCCCGGTGGAGGGCCAACCTACGAGCAGTACTTC
NA	NA	TRBJ1-1	14	TRBV11-3	CASSLGQGNTEAFF	TGTGCCAGCAGCTTAGGGCAGGGGAACACTGAAGCTTTCTTT
NA	NA	TRBJ2-7	12	TRBV5-1	CASSFGGYEQYF	TGCGCCAGCAGCTTCGGGGGTTACGAGCAGTACTTC
NA	NA	TRBJ2-7	13	TRBV19	CASSMQGSYEQYF	TGTGCCAGTAGTATGCAGGGCTCCTACGAGCAGTACTTC
NA	TRBD1	TRBJ2-7	16	TRBV19	CASSITGTGTFGEQYF	TGTGCCAGTAGTATAACCGGGACAGGGACTTTCGGCGAGCAGTACTTC
NA	NA	TRBJ2-1	15	TRBV7-8	CASSFRGGNWNEQFF	TGTGCCAGCAGCTTCCGGGGCGGGAACTGGAATGAGCAGTTCTTC
NA	TRBD1	TRBJ1-2	20	TRBV12-5	CASGTRSDAGTGTHAPGYTF	TGTGCTAGTGGCACCCGTTCAGATGCCGGGACAGGGACTCACGCTCCTGGCTACACCTTC
NA	NA	TRBJ2-5	14	TRBV5-5	CASSSYQGDETQYF	TGTGCCAGCAGCTCTTACCAGGGTGACGAGACCCAGTACTTC
NA	NA	TRBJ2-2	15	TRBV27	CASSFGRYNTGELFF	TGTGCCAGCAGTTTCGGCAGGTACAACACCGGGGAGCTGTTTTTT
once	TRBD1	TRBJ1-3	18	TRBV4-3	CASSQDRVQGGSGNTIYF	TGCGCCAGCAGCCAAGATCGGGTGCAGGGGGGCTCTGGAAACACCATATATTTT
NA	NA	TRBJ2-1	17	TRBV19	CASSIEGHEPLYNEQFF	TGTGCCAGTAGTATAGAAGGACACGAACCCCTCTACAATGAGCAGTTCTTC
NA	TRBD1	TRBJ1-1	14	TRBV25-1	CASKDRGPSTEAFF	TGTGCCAGCAAGGACAGGGGTCCGAGCACTGAAGCTTTCTTT
NA	NA	TRBJ2-5	13	TRBV7-7	CASSFQLRETQYF	TGTGCTAGCAGCTTTCAGTTGAGGGAGACCCAGTACTTC
once	TRBD1	TRBJ1-6	14	TRBV2	CASSSDRGRSPLHF	TGTGCCAGCAGTTCCGACAGGGGACGCTCACCCCTCCACTTT
NA	TRBD1	TRBJ2-7	16	TRBV7-3	CASSPGPGQGVYEQYF	TGTGCCAGCAGCCCGGGACCGGGTCAGGGGGTTTACGAGCAGTACTTC
NA	NA	TRBJ2-3	14	TRBV2	CASSEQGYTDTQYF	TGTGCCAGCAGTGAACAGGGTTACACAGATACGCAGTATTTT
once	TRBD2	TRBJ2-1	18	TRBV4-3	CASSQERGRTRVDNEQFF	TGCGCCAGCAGCCAAGAACGTGGGAGGACTAGAGTGGACAATGAGCAGTTCTTC
few	TRBD1	TRBJ2-7	13	TRBV2	CASMETGVYEQYF	TGTGCCAGCATGGAAACAGGGGTCTACGAGCAGTACTTC
NA	TRBD2	TRBJ2-1	15	TRBV7-7	CASSLAGGFLDEQFF	TGTGCTAGCAGCTTAGCGGGAGGGTTTCTGGATGAGCAGTTCTTC
NA	TRBD2	TRBJ2-7	15	TRBV28	CASSSGLAGEDEQYF	TGTGCCAGCAGCAGTGGACTAGCGGGAGAGGACGAGCAGTACTTC
NA	TRBD2	TRBJ2-7	17	TRBV7-2	CASSPSKLAGGPYEQYF	TGTGCCAGCAGCCCCTCAAAACTAGCGGGAGGGCCCTACGAGCAGTACTTC
NA	TRBD1	TRBJ2-3	14	TRBV6-5	CASSKDRNTDTQYF	TGTGCCAGCAGCAAGGACAGGAACACAGATACGCAGTATTTT
once	NA	TRBJ2-2	17	TRBV9	CASSVIPGHEPTGELFF	TGTGCCAGCAGCGTAATTCCGGGACACGAACCCACCGGGGAGCTGTTTTTT
few	TRBD1	TRBJ2-2	15	TRBV5-1	CASSSTGQLFGELFF	TGCGCCAGCAGCTCCACGGGACAGCTGTTCGGGGAGCTGTTTTTT
NA	TRBD2	TRBJ2-7	15	TRBV7-3	CASSLQPGGAYEQYF	TGTGCCAGCAGCCTCCAGCCGGGGGGGGCCTACGAGCAGTACTTC
NA	TRBD1	TRBJ2-7	15	TRBV6-1	CTSSRDTGQTYEQYF	TGTACCAGCAGCCGAGACACGGGACAGACCTACGAGCAGTACTTC
NA	TRBD2	TRBJ2-1	14	TRBV10-3	CAISEGSGRDEQFF	TGTGCCATCAGTGAAGGTAGCGGGAGAGATGAGCAGTTCTTC
NA	TRBD2	TRBJ2-1	18	TRBV27	CASSLTRVWGDYHNEQFF	TGTGCCAGCAGTTTAACACGCGTATGGGGGGACTATCACAATGAGCAGTTCTTC
NA	NA	TRBJ2-7	14	TRBV27	CASSFFDSTYEQYF	TGTGCCAGCAGTTTTTTCGACAGTACCTACGAGCAGTACTTC
NA	TRBD1	TRBJ1-3	15	TRBV5-4	CASSSDRGPGNTIYF	TGTGCCAGCAGCTCTGACAGGGGACCAGGAAACACCATATATTTT
NA	NA	TRBJ2-5	14	TRBV5-4	CASSSPTGQETQYF	TGTGCCAGCAGCTCCCCCACCGGGCAAGAGACCCAGTACTTC
NA	TRBD1	TRBJ2-2	15	TRBV19	CASSIQGARTGELFF	TGTGCCAGTAGTATCCAGGGGGCGCGAACCGGGGAGCTGTTTTTT
NA	NA	TRBJ1-5	14	TRBV5-6	CASSSLSSNQPQHF	TGTGCCAGCAGCTCTCTGTCGAGCAATCAGCCCCAGCATTTT
NA	TRBD1	TRBJ2-7	14	TRBV5-1	CASSVGQASYEQYF	TGCGCCAGCAGCGTCGGACAGGCTTCTTACGAGCAGTACTTC
few	NA	TRBJ2-3	12	TRBV5-6	CASSSSRNTQYF	TGTGCCAGCAGTTCTAGCCGAAATACGCAGTATTTT
NA	NA	TRBJ2-3	15	TRBV30	CAWSSFSATTDTQYF	TGTGCCTGGAGTTCGTTTAGCGCGACCACAGATACGCAGTATTTT
NA	NA	TRBJ2-1	11	TRBV6-6	CASSYSRDQFF	TGTGCCAGCAGTTACTCGAGGGATCAGTTCTTC
once	NA	TRBJ2-1	14	TRBV11-2	CASSLVRARNEQFF	TGTGCCAGCAGCTTAGTACGAGCCCGCAATGAGCAGTTCTTC
NA	NA	TRBJ2-2	13	TRBV7-3	CASSPQGNGELFF	TGTGCCAGCAGCCCCCAGGGTAACGGGGAGCTGTTTTTT
NA	TRBD1	TRBJ2-3	15	TRBV27	CASRITGGGTDTQYF	TGTGCCAGCAGGATAACAGGGGGTGGCACAGATACGCAGTATTTT
NA	TRBD2	TRBJ2-1	16	TRBV4-3	CASSQGGAGVSNEQFF	TGCGCCAGCAGCCAAGGTGGTGCGGGAGTAAGCAATGAGCAGTTCTTC
NA	NA	TRBJ1-1	14	TRBV28	CATKRDSSLTEAFF	TGTGCCACAAAAAGAGACAGTTCGCTCACTGAAGCTTTCTTT
NA	NA	TRBJ2-1	18	TRBV11-3	CASSLTPLRRPHHNEQFF	TGTGCCAGCAGCTTAACCCCGTTGAGGAGACCCCACCACAATGAGCAGTTCTTC
NA	NA	TRBJ2-1	15	TRBV9	CASSPGWGQAREQFF	TGTGCCAGCAGCCCCGGGTGGGGGCAGGCCAGAGAGCAGTTCTTC